What follows is one TCR beta chain and its context. This sample is drawn from a study of blood T cell repertoires in COVID-19. Germline assignment: CDR1 MDHEN and CDR2 SYDVKM. V lost 6 bases to trimming and J lost 2 bases; unmatched junction nucleotides: 14. This CDR3 has 17 amino acids. Libraries were prepared by immunoSEQ multiplex PCR; TCRdb keeps only in-frame clonotypes and omits some of them. The sample carries 240,000 or so clones, 75% to 90% recorded once. This clonotype was obtained from a man aged 45-60 years who had been exposed to COVID-19. The sequenced sample consisted of PBMCs or T cells enriched from blood (not recorded which). The chain uses TRBV28 and TRBJ1-1; 8 bases align to TRBD1. CDR3 sequence: CASSHPPGTGENTEAFF. CDR3 nucleotide sequence: TGTGCCAGCAGCCACCCTCCCGGGACAGGAGAAAACACTGAAGCTTTCTTT.